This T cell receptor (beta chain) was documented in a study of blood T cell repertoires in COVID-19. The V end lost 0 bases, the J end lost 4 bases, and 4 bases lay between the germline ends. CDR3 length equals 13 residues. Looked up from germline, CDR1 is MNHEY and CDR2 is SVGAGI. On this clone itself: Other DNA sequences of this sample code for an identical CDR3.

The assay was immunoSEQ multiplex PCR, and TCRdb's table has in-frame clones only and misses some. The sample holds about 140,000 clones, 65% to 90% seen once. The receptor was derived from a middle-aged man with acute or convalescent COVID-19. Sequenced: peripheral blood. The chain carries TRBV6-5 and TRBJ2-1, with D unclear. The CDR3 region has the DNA TGTGCCAGCAGTTACTCCAGATACAATGAGCAGTTCTTC. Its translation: CASSYSRYNEQFF.